Below, 28 T cell receptor beta chains from the same sample are listed, as sequenced in a study of technical replicates of blood from several donors (dated by TCRdb to the late 2010s). The protocol used for the library was the immunoSEQ multiplex PCR assay. As stored in TCRdb, this immuneACCESS dataset retains in-frame rearrangements with V and J assigned. A fraction of the clones does not appear; measured against another copy, unresolved V genes explain less than half of the discrepancy, and the remainder lacks a known reason. Across this sample there are tens of thousands of clones, with just over 90% seen only once. Roughly 0.23% of the sample goes to the ten largest clones. The sequenced sample was T cells isolated from PBMCs. These receptors originate from a human donor in good health.

This clone has a count of ten or more. Other DNA sequences in this sample translate to the same CDR3. The rearrangement joins TRBV18 to TRBJ2-2; 8 bases map to TRBD1. Germline values: CDR1 KGHSH, CDR2 LQKENI. The CDR3 consists of 17 residues. Trimming took 3 bases from V and 0 from J; bases not matched to a gene: 6. Here the CDR3 reads CASSPYGTGANTGELFF. CDR3 in DNA: TGTGCCAGCTCACCGTATGGGACAGGCGCGAACACCGGGGAGCTGTTTTTT. Combining the CDR3 with reference TRBV18 and TRBJ2-2 gives the whole variable domain NAGVMQNPRHLVRRRGQEARLRCSPMKGHSHVYWYRQLPEEGLKFMVYLQKENIIDESGMPKERFSAEFPKEGPSILRIQQVVRGDSAAYFCASSPYGTGANTGELFFGEGSRLTVL.

The CDR3 loop is CASSLSRGSPNYGYTF. The CDR3 DNA sequence: TGCGCCAGCAGCTTGTCCAGGGGTTCCCCTAACTATGGCTACACCTTC. The genes are TRBV5-1 and TRBJ1-2; TRBD1 is a possible D gene (6 bases). The germline V and J ends were trimmed by 1 base and 0 bases, with 13 bases remaining between them. CDR1 SGHRS and CDR2 YFSETQ come from the germline V gene. The CDR3 sequence is 16 residues long.

This sequence joins TRBV2 and TRBJ2-6; D may be TRBD2 (6 bases). Germline assignment: CDR1 SNHLY and CDR2 FYNNEI. The V and J ends lost 7 bases and 1 base respectively, with 8 bases between them. This CDR3 contains 14 residues. The CDR3 sequence is CASIRESGANVLTF. The CDR3 DNA reads as TGTGCCAGCATACGGGAGTCTGGGGCCAACGTCCTGACTTTC.

The chain has TRBV2 and TRBJ1-1, with a possible D match to TRBD1 (5 bases). Germline-derived CDR1 and CDR2 are SNHLY and FYNNEI. The CDR3 extends over 16 amino acids. The germline V and J ends were trimmed by 11 bases and 4 bases, with 26 bases remaining between them. CDR3 residues: CAGSRGDLWVITEAFF. Written as DNA, the CDR3 is TGTGCCGGATCACGGGGGGACTTGTGGGTGATCACTGAAGCTTTCTTT.

This clone showed up just once. The chain uses TRBV30 and TRBJ2-7, with 7 bases fitting TRBD1. This CDR3 has 13 amino acids. V shed 1 base, J shed 5 bases, and the junction held 5 bases outside the gene matches. Germline CDR1 reads GTSNPN; CDR2 reads SVGIG (reference sequence). CDR3 coding DNA: TGTGCCTGGAGTGGACAGGGCAACCACGAGCAGTACTTC. Encoded protein: CAWSGQGNHEQYF.

The chain joins TRBV7-8 to TRBJ1-2; no clear D gene. The CDR3 is 10 residues long. V was clipped by 3 bases and J by 8 bases, with 4 bases between them. CDR1 and CDR2 from the germline V gene are SGHVS and FQNEAQ. This CDR3 is CASSFGGYTF. CDR3 DNA sequence: TGTGCCAGCAGCTTCGGGGGCTACACCTTC.

The chain recombines TRBV2 with TRBJ1-4; D possibly corresponds to TRBD1 (6 bases). The CDR3 has 13 amino acids. Trimming took 7 bases from V and 3 from J, leaving 9 bases between them. CDR1 is SNHLY and CDR2 is FYNNEI in the germline V gene. CDR3 region: CASTDSPNEKLFF. The CDR3 DNA reads as TGTGCCAGCACGGACAGCCCTAATGAAAAACTGTTTTTT.

The V call is TRBV7-8, the J call TRBJ2-1; D possibly corresponds to TRBD2 (6 bases). The CDR3 spans 12 residues. Germline loops: CDR1 SGHVS, CDR2 FQNEAQ. Trimming took 2 bases from V and 10 from J, leaving 9 bases between them. CDR3 nucleotide sequence: TGTGCCAGCAGCTTAACTGGGGGGGAGCAGTTCTTC. Protein sequence: CASSLTGGEQFF.

The rearrangement uses TRBV14 and TRBJ2-7; 8 bases are a match to TRBD1. Per the germline V gene, CDR1 is SGHDN and CDR2 is FVKESK. The J segment lost 2 bases and the V segment lost 3 bases, leaving 6 bases of the junction unmatched. The CDR3 extends over 15 amino acids. The CDR3, as DNA: TGTGCCAGCAGCCAGAACCAGGGGGCTCCCTACGAGCAGTACTTC. Translation: CASSQNQGAPYEQYF.

The rearrangement joins TRBV27 to TRBJ2-7, with D possibly TRBD1 on 6 matching bases. This CDR3 spans 13 amino acids. Germline CDR1 is MNHEY and CDR2 is SMNVEV (reference sequence). V lost 4 bases to trimming and J lost 4 bases, with 11 bases between them. Here the CDR3 DNA reads TGTGCCAGCAGTTGGATCAGGGGTTACGAGCAGTACTTC. This encodes CASSWIRGYEQYF.

The V and J genes are TRBV9 and TRBJ2-7, with 8 positions matching TRBD2. The V gene's germline CDR1 is SGDLS and CDR2 YYNGEE. V shed 3 bases, J shed 6 bases, and the junction held 14 bases outside the gene matches. The CDR3 runs 16 residues. In DNA, the CDR3 is TGTGCCAGCAGCGCAGGGACTAGTGGAGTTCGTGGCGAGCAGTACTTC. This codes for CASSAGTSGVRGEQYF.

Turning to this clone: A read error may account for a junction end that differs from germline. The chain recombines TRBV7-7 with TRBJ2-5, with a weak D call TRBD1 (6 bases). The CDR3 contains 13 residues. CDR1 is SSHAT, CDR2 FNYEAQ, per germline (reference sequence). The CDR3 loop reads CASSSRGQETQYF. The CDR3 bases are TGTGCTAGCAGCTCCAGGGGACAAGAGACCCAGTACTTC.

The chain has TRBV29-1 and TRBJ2-7, with 7 bases fitting TRBD2. The CDR3 contains 14 residues. The germline gives CDR1 SQVTM, CDR2 ANQGSEA. V shed 1 base and J 3 bases; nucleotides not matched to a gene: 6. CDR3 residues: CSVEVSGQIYEQYF. The DNA for the CDR3 is TGCAGCGTTGAAGTTAGCGGGCAGATCTACGAGCAGTACTTC.

V and J are TRBV27 and TRBJ2-7; D not resolved. This CDR3 has 13 amino acids. The germline CDR1 and CDR2 sequences are MNHEY and SMNVEV (reference sequence). Trimming took off 5 bases at V and 4 bases at J, with 12 bases between the two ends. The CDR3 loop is CASSPSVTYEQYF. The CDR3 nucleotides read TGTGCCAGCAGTCCCTCCGTAACATACGAGCAGTACTTC.

The V gene is TRBV9, the J gene TRBJ1-2, with D maybe TRBD1 (6 bases). V shed 3 bases and J shed 7 bases, with 16 bases lying between them. The CDR3 covers 14 residues. Germline V CDR1 and CDR2: SGDLS, YYNGEE. CDR3 sequence reads: CASSAMGGGGGYTF. The DNA of the CDR3 is TGTGCCAGCAGCGCTATGGGGGGGGGCGGTGGCTACACCTTC.

V and J are TRBV11-2 and TRBJ1-2; D is undetermined. The ends were cut back, 3 bases at V and 11 bases at J, with 16 bases in the middle. CDR3 length: 13 residues. In germline, CDR1 is SGHAT, CDR2 FQNNGV. CDR3 coding DNA: TGTGCCAGCAGCTTCGGTCCACCAAGTGAATACACCTTC. Its translation: CASSFGPPSEYTF.

In its sample, this clone was seen a few times. The rearrangement uses TRBV5-4 and TRBJ2-7; D is perhaps TRBD1 (5 bases). Germline loops: CDR1 SGHNT, CDR2 YYREEE (reference sequence). V lost 2 bases, J lost 7 bases, and 13 bases lay in between. This CDR3 region has 13 residues. The CDR3 sequence is CASSLPRAREQYF. DNA of the CDR3: TGTGCCAGCAGCTTACCCAGGGCCCGGGAGCAGTACTTC.

This chain links TRBV7-6 with TRBJ2-3, with D maybe TRBD2 (5 bases). V lost 0 bases and J 4 bases, leaving 11 bases between the germline ends. Germline CDR1 is SGHVS and CDR2 is FNYEAQ. The CDR3 length is 15 residues. The CDR3 DNA follows: TGTGCCAGCAGCTTAGCCGGGGTAAGGGCAGATACGCAGTATTTT. Translation: CASSLAGVRADTQYF.

CDR3 loop: CASSELAGVGNEQFF. In nucleotides, the CDR3 is TGTGCCAGCAGCGAACTAGCGGGGGTAGGGAATGAGCAGTTCTTC. V is TRBV6-4 and J is TRBJ2-1, with 11 bases matching TRBD2. J lost 7 bases, V lost 6 bases, and 8 bases had no gene match. From germline, CDR1 is MRHNA and CDR2 SNTAGT. This CDR3 spans 15 amino acids.

The chain links TRBV28 to TRBJ2-2; TRBD1 agrees at 8 bases. Germline CDR1 reads MDHEN; CDR2 reads SYDVKM. The CDR3 has 14 residues. V trimming: 6 bases; J trimming: 6 bases; junction bases outside the gene matches: 6. The CDR3 loop reads CASSSGGIAGELFF. CDR3 coding DNA: TGTGCCAGCAGCTCAGGGGGCATCGCCGGGGAGCTGTTTTTT.

This chain joins TRBV2 and TRBJ1-4, with TRBD1 matching 8 bases. CDR1 SNHLY and CDR2 FYNNEI come from the germline V gene. CDR3 size: 14 residues. Germline trimming cut 9 bases from V and 6 bases from J; bases unmatched to any gene: 9. In DNA, the CDR3 is TGTGCCAGTTCCGACAGGGGATCGGATGAAAAACTGTTTTTT. Protein: CASSDRGSDEKLFF.

J is TRBJ1-2 and V is TRBV30; D gene ambiguous. The CDR3 consists of 12 residues. Trimming cost V 8 bases and J 10 bases, with 20 bases left between them. Germline V gene lookup returns CDR1 GTSNPN and CDR2 SVGIG (reference sequence). This CDR3 reads CASRSAGNYYTF. The DNA for the CDR3 is TGTGCCAGCCGGTCGGCCGGCAACTACTACACCTTC.

The CDR3 nucleotides are TGTGCCAGCAGCTCGGAGTCTAGGTCCGGGGAGCTGTTTTTT. Amino acid sequence: CASSSESRSGELFF. This chain links TRBV11-3 with TRBJ2-2; no firm D call. The CDR3 totals 14 residues. Trimming pared 4 bases from V and 6 bases from J, leaving 12 bases between. Per the germline V gene, CDR1 is SGHNT and CDR2 is YENEEA.

This sequence joins TRBV6-5 and TRBJ2-7, with D possibly matching TRBD1 (6 bases). The CDR3 sequence is 13 residues long. Germline V gives CDR1 MNHEY, CDR2 SVGAGI. Trimming took 8 bases from V and 0 from J, leaving 11 bases between them. CDR3 coding DNA: TGTGCCAGCTCCACAGGGAGCTCCTACGAGCAGTACTTC. Its protein is CASSTGSSYEQYF.

The rearrangement joins TRBV2 to TRBJ2-5; 8 bases line up with TRBD2. The V segment lost 7 bases and the J segment 1 base; nucleotides outside the gene matches: 5. The CDR3 loop spans 14 amino acids. CDR1 and CDR2 (germline): SNHLY, FYNNEI. The CDR3 here is CASTAGEIQETQYF. CDR3 sequence (DNA): TGTGCCAGCACAGCGGGGGAGATCCAAGAGACCCAGTACTTC.

The chain employs TRBV2 and TRBJ1-2; 9 positions agree with TRBD1. Germline values: CDR1 SNHLY, CDR2 FYNNEI. J lost 5 bases, V lost 7 bases, and 14 bases had no gene match. The CDR3 sequence is 16 residues long. In nucleotides, the CDR3 is TGTGCCAGCACTTTTACAGGGGGCGGAGATTTTTATGGCTACACCTTC. It is translated as CASTFTGGGDFYGYTF.

The rearrangement joins TRBV7-9 to TRBJ2-2; D is possibly TRBD1 (6 bases). The germline gives CDR1 SEHNR, CDR2 FQNEAQ (reference sequence). The CDR3 is 16 amino acids. Trimming removed 4 bases from V and 0 bases from J, with 12 bases in between. This chain's CDR3 is CASSSWTVANTGELFF. The CDR3 region has the DNA TGTGCCAGCAGCTCATGGACAGTGGCGAACACCGGGGAGCTGTTTTTT.

The chain is built from TRBV7-2 and TRBJ1-4, with TRBD1 matching 8 bases. The germline V gene encodes CDR1 SGHTA and CDR2 FQGNSA. The CDR3 runs 15 residues. J lost 6 bases, V lost 8 bases, and 11 bases had no gene match. CDR3 bases: TGTGCCAGCGGGCCGTTTGACAGGGGTTATGAAAAACTGTTTTTT. Its translation is CASGPFDRGYEKLFF.